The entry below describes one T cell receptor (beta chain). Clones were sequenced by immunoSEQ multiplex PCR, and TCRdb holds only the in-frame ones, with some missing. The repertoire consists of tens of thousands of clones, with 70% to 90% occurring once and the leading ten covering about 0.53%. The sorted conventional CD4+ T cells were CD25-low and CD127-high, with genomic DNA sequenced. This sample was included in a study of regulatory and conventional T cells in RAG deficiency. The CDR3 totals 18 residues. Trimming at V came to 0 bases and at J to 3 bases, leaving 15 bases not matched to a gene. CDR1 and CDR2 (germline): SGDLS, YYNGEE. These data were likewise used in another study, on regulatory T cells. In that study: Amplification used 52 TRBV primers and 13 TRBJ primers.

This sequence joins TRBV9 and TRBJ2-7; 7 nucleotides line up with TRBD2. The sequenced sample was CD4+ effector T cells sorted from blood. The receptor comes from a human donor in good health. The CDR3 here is CASSVGASGPLGNYEQYF. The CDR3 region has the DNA TGTGCCAGCAGCGTAGGTGCTAGCGGCCCACTGGGAAACTACGAGCAGTACTTC.